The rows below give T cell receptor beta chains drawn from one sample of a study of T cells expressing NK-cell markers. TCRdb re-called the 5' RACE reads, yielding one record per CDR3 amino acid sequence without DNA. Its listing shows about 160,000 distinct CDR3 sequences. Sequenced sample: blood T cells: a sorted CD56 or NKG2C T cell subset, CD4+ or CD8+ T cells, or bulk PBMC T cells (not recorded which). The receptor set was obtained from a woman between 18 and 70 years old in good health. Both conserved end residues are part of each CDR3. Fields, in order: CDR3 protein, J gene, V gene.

cdr3_aa: CASSFGGDRDEQFF
j_call: TRBJ2-1
v_call: TRBV27

cdr3_aa: CATSDGQGLPQHF
j_call: TRBJ1-5
v_call: TRBV24-1

cdr3_aa: CASSLRLAGTYEQYF
j_call: TRBJ2-7
v_call: TRBV5-4

cdr3_aa: CASSTRAMTDTEAFF
j_call: TRBJ1-1
v_call: TRBV7-9

cdr3_aa: CASSPISRGPKETQYF
j_call: TRBJ2-5
v_call: TRBV3-1

cdr3_aa: CASSPGPGGEAFF
j_call: TRBJ1-1
v_call: TRBV18

cdr3_aa: CASSVLAGGPPSTDTQYF
j_call: TRBJ2-3
v_call: TRBV7-6

cdr3_aa: CASSSQNYGQPYEQYF
j_call: TRBJ2-7
v_call: TRBV11-2

cdr3_aa: CAISLDRLDGYTF
j_call: TRBJ1-2
v_call: TRBV10-3

cdr3_aa: CASSLSTGRQETQYF
j_call: TRBJ2-5
v_call: TRBV7-3

cdr3_aa: CASSLQALGTYGYTF
j_call: TRBJ1-2
v_call: TRBV5-1

cdr3_aa: CASSPGLVYNEQFF
j_call: TRBJ2-1
v_call: TRBV7-8

cdr3_aa: CASPPGTPAYEQYF
j_call: TRBJ2-7
v_call: TRBV18

cdr3_aa: CATSREEIWTGGTDTQYF
j_call: TRBJ2-3
v_call: TRBV15

cdr3_aa: CASSPPRLAGGLINIQYF
j_call: TRBJ2-4
v_call: TRBV28

cdr3_aa: CASQAVGELFF
j_call: TRBJ2-2
v_call: TRBV5-1

cdr3_aa: CASSSRRPYNEQFF
j_call: TRBJ2-1
v_call: TRBV27

cdr3_aa: CASTTTGTGANVLTF
j_call: TRBJ2-6
v_call: TRBV3-1

cdr3_aa: CASSLALETQYF
j_call: TRBJ2-5
v_call: TRBV7-9

cdr3_aa: CASSPSAEQFF
j_call: TRBJ2-1
v_call: TRBV7-9

cdr3_aa: CASSWDSGRYEQYF
j_call: TRBJ2-7
v_call: TRBV5-5

cdr3_aa: CACEEQPGETQYF
j_call: TRBJ2-5
v_call: TRBV5-1

cdr3_aa: CASSQRTVLETQYF
j_call: TRBJ2-5
v_call: TRBV3-1

cdr3_aa: CASSPPGRDEQFF
j_call: TRBJ2-1
v_call: TRBV6-6

cdr3_aa: CASSLGPQDSPLHF
j_call: TRBJ1-6
v_call: TRBV5-1

cdr3_aa: CASSLGKQGIDTQYF
j_call: TRBJ2-3
v_call: TRBV5-1

cdr3_aa: CASSSTGGWGEQFF
j_call: TRBJ2-1
v_call: TRBV12-3/TRBV12-4

cdr3_aa: CASSLSLAGVPGELFF
j_call: TRBJ2-2
v_call: TRBV7-3

cdr3_aa: CASSLFVGTDETQYF
j_call: TRBJ2-5
v_call: TRBV5-1

cdr3_aa: CATKGSESYEQYF
j_call: TRBJ2-7
v_call: TRBV15

cdr3_aa: CASSQPRQGAGYGYTF
j_call: TRBJ1-2
v_call: TRBV4-1

cdr3_aa: CSVGSGGVEAFF
j_call: TRBJ1-1
v_call: TRBV29-1

cdr3_aa: CASTRTSGTDTQYF
j_call: TRBJ2-3
v_call: TRBV12-3/TRBV12-4

cdr3_aa: CSAGQGTLYEQYF
j_call: TRBJ2-7
v_call: TRBV29-1

cdr3_aa: CAGSWDRGVGEQFF
j_call: TRBJ2-1
v_call: TRBV9

cdr3_aa: CASSSQHGGNNEQFF
j_call: TRBJ2-1
v_call: TRBV12-3/TRBV12-4

cdr3_aa: CASSLRSGGNSPLHF
j_call: TRBJ1-6
v_call: TRBV9

cdr3_aa: CSASVRGYEQYF
j_call: TRBJ2-7
v_call: TRBV20-1

cdr3_aa: CASSDKLGQPQHF
j_call: TRBJ1-5
v_call: TRBV13

cdr3_aa: CATSRDRGRGGEQFF
j_call: TRBJ2-1
v_call: TRBV15

cdr3_aa: CASRRGGGIYNEQFF
j_call: TRBJ2-1
v_call: TRBV7-8

cdr3_aa: CSAREGLRLDEQYF
j_call: TRBJ2-7
v_call: TRBV20-1

cdr3_aa: CASSQAGRLGGAEQYF
j_call: TRBJ2-7
v_call: TRBV3-1

cdr3_aa: CASSLTGYTGELFF
j_call: TRBJ2-2
v_call: TRBV12-3/TRBV12-4

cdr3_aa: CASSLTGTGVRRAIYF
j_call: TRBJ1-3
v_call: TRBV7-2

cdr3_aa: CASSYSNFGGAGNTIYF
j_call: TRBJ1-3
v_call: TRBV6-5

cdr3_aa: CASSQGRDGNEQFF
j_call: TRBJ2-1
v_call: TRBV14

cdr3_aa: CASSQDRAEDTQYF
j_call: TRBJ2-3
v_call: TRBV4-2

cdr3_aa: CASTGTGALNEQFF
j_call: TRBJ2-1
v_call: TRBV27

cdr3_aa: CASSASSGGSYNEQFF
j_call: TRBJ2-1
v_call: TRBV2

cdr3_aa: CASSQDLILSGNTIYF
j_call: TRBJ1-3
v_call: TRBV4-1

cdr3_aa: CASSLVQRGEAFF
j_call: TRBJ1-1
v_call: TRBV7-6

cdr3_aa: CASTPTGPSPLHF
j_call: TRBJ1-6
v_call: TRBV12-3/TRBV12-4

cdr3_aa: CASSTRDGGRADTQYF
j_call: TRBJ2-3
v_call: TRBV6-5

cdr3_aa: CASSLSRTTGNIQYF
j_call: TRBJ2-4
v_call: TRBV5-5

cdr3_aa: CASSSRTSGGPPHTQYF
j_call: TRBJ2-3
v_call: TRBV5-6

cdr3_aa: CASNSFLNTEAFF
j_call: TRBJ1-1
v_call: TRBV28

cdr3_aa: CASKLRTDPSYEQYF
j_call: TRBJ2-7
v_call: TRBV6-2/TRBV6-3

cdr3_aa: CASSLSRSLGEQYF
j_call: TRBJ2-7
v_call: TRBV12-3/TRBV12-4

cdr3_aa: CASSQVYDTIYF
j_call: TRBJ1-3
v_call: TRBV3-1